This T cell receptor (beta chain) was recorded in a study of blood T cells in healthy people across ages. This clonotype was observed a handful of times. Then a second PCR, running roughly 7 to 11 cycles, was carried out with a sample-barcoded 5' primer and a J-beta primer mix. Carrying 12 random nucleotides, a template-switch adaptor labeled each individual cDNA molecule. TCRdb recomputed calls from the 5' RACE reads with MiXCR, one row per CDR3 protein. Of around 800,000 distinct CDR3 sequences in the sample, roughly 24% were seen once. These same records also appear under a second study, on T cells of mothers and their children.

Input material: blood. This TCR derives from a boy younger than 18 in good health.

The CDR3 sequence is CASSYRGLPAGNTIYF. The CDR3 DNA reads TGTGCCAGCAGCTACCGAGGCCTACCTGCCGGAAACACCATATATTTT. The chain is built from TRBV7-9 and TRBJ1-3; unclear D gene. The CDR3 is made up of 16 amino acids. The V end lost 4 bases, the J end lost 4 bases, and 17 bases lay between the germline ends. Germline V gene data show CDR1 as SEHNR and CDR2 as FQNEAQ (reference sequence).